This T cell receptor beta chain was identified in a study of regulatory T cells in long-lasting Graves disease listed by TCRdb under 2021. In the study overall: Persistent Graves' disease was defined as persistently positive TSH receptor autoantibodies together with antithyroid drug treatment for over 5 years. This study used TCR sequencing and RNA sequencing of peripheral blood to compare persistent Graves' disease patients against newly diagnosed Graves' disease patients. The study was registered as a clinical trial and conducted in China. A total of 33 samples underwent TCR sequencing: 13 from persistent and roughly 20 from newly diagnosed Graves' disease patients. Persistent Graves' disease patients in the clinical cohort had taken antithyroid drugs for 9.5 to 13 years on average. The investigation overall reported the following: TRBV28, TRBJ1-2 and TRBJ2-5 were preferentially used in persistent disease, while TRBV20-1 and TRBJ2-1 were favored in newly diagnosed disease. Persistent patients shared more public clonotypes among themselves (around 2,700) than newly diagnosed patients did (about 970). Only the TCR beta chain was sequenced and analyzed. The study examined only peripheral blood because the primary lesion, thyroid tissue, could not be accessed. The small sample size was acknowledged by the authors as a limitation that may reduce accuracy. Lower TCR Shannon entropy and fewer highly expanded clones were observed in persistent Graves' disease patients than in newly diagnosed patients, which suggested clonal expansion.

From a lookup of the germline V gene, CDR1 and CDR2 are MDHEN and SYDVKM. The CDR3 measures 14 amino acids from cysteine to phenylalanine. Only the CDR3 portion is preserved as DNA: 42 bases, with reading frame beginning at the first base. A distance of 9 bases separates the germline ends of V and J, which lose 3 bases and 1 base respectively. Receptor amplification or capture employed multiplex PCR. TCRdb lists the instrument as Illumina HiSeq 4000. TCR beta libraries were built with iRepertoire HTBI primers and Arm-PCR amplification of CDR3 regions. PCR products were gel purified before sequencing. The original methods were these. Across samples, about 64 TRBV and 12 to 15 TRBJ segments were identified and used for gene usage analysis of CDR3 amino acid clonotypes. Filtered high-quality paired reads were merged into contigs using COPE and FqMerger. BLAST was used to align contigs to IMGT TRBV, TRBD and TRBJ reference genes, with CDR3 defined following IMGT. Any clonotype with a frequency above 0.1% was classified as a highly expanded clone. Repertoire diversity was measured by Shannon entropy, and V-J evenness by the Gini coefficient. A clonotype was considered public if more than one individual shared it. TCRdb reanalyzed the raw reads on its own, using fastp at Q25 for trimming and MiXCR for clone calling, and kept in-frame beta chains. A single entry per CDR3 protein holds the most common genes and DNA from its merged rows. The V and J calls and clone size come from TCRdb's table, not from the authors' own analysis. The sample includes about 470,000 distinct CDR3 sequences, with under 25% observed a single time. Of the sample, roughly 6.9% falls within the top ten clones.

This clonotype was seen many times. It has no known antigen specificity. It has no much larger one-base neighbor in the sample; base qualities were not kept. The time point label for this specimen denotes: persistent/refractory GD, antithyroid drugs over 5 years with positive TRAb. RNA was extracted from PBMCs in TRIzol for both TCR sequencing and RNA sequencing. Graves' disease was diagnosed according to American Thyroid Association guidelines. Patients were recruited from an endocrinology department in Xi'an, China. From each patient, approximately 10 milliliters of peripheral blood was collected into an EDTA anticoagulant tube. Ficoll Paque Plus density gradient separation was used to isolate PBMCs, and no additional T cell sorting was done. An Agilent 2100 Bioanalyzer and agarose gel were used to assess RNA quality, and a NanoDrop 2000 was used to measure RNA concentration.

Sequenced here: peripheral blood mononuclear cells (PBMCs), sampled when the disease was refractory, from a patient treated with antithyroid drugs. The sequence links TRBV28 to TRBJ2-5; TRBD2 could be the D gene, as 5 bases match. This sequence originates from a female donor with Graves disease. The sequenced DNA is TGTGCCAGCAGTTTGGTGGGAGTCCAAGAGACCCAGTACTTC. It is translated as CASSLVGVQETQYF. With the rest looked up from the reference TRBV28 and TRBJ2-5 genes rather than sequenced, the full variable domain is DVKVTQSSRYLVKRTGEKVFLECVQDMDHENMFWYRQDPGLGLRLIYFSYDVKMKEKGDIPEGYSVSREKKERFSLILESASTNQTSMYLCASSLVGVQETQYFGPGTRLLVL.